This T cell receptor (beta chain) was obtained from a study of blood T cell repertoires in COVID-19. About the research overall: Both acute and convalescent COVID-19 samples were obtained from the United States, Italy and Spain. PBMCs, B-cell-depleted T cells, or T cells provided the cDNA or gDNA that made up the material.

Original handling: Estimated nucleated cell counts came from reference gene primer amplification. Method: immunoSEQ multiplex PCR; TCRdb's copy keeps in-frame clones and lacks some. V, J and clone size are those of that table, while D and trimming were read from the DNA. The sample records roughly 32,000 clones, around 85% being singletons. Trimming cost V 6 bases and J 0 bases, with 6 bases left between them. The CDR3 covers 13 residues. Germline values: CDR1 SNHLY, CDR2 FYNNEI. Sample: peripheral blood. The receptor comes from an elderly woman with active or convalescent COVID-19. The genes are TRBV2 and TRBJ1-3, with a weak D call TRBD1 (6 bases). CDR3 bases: TGTGCCAGCAGGGACAGCTCTGGAAACACCATATATTTT. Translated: CASRDSSGNTIYF.